Listed below are T cell receptor beta chains from one sample, sequenced in a study of T cell changes during pregnancy in multiple sclerosis. TCRdb keeps only in-frame clones here, not all; method: immunoSEQ multiplex PCR. The repertoire has about 68,000 clones, 90% to 95% of them found once; the top ten carry about 1.4%. Here the sequenced sample was peripheral blood, taken in the second trimester of pregnancy. Receptor source: a female donor in good health, enrolled as a control in a pregnancy study. Each CDR3 is given with its conserved first and last residue. Each record gives: V gene, J gene, D gene, CDR3 length, clone size, CDR3 DNA, CDR3 protein. A D gene is named only where the DNA matches it firmly. Expanded clones are given a class, and other clones once, few, many or no size at all.

TRBV19	TRBJ2-1	TRBD2	15	-	TGTGCCAGTAGGGGGCGGGAGGGGGGTCGGAATGAGCAGTTCTTC	CASRGREGGRNEQFF
TRBV7-9	TRBJ2-2	TRBD1	15	once	TGTGCCAGCAGCCTGGGACAGGGGATGACCGGGGAGCTGTTTTTT	CASSLGQGMTGELFF
TRBV28	TRBJ2-7	TRBD2	14	-	TGTGCCAGCAGTTTGTCTAGCGGGATCTACGAGCAGTACTTC	CASSLSSGIYEQYF
TRBV4-3	TRBJ1-2	TRBD1	15	-	TGCGCCAGCAGCCAAATCTCCCCAGGGGGTCATGGCTACACCTTC	CASSQISPGGHGYTF
TRBV27	TRBJ2-7	TRBD1	14	-	TGTGCCAGCAGTCCTTCGACAGGGAGCTACGAGCAGTACTTC	CASSPSTGSYEQYF
TRBV6-1	TRBJ1-4	-	14	-	TGTGCCAGCAGCCAGGGGCAAACTAATGAAAAACTGTTTTTT	CASSQGQTNEKLFF
TRBV27	TRBJ2-2	-	12	-	TGTGCCAGCAGGACAGACACCGGGGAGCTGTTTTTT	CASRTDTGELFF
TRBV30	TRBJ1-2	TRBD1	17	-	TGTGCCTGGAGTACAGTACCGGGACAGGGGTTTGACTATGGCTACACCTTC	CAWSTVPGQGFDYGYTF
TRBV7-2	TRBJ2-7	-	13	-	TGTGCCAGCAGCTTAGATCCCGTCGGCGAGCAGTACTTC	CASSLDPVGEQYF
TRBV19	TRBJ2-7	TRBD2	15	-	TGTGCCAGTAGTATTGCGGCGGGAGGCGCCTACGAGCAGTACTTC	CASSIAAGGAYEQYF
TRBV6-4	TRBJ2-3	TRBD1	14	-	TGTGCCAGCAGTGGGACAGGGGGCACAGATACGCAGTATTTT	CASSGTGGTDTQYF
TRBV7-2	TRBJ2-5	TRBD2	15	-	TGTGCCAGCAGCTTCGCCGGACTAGCGGAGGAGACCCAGTACTTC	CASSFAGLAEETQYF
TRBV5-1	TRBJ2-1	TRBD2	16	-	TGCGCCAGCAGCCCGGTTGGGACTAGCGGGTACAATGAGCAGTTCTTC	CASSPVGTSGYNEQFF
TRBV7-3	TRBJ2-1	TRBD2	16	once	TGTGCCAGCAGCCAAACCGGACTAGCGGAGTACAATGAGCAGTTCTTC	CASSQTGLAEYNEQFF
TRBV5-4	TRBJ2-1	TRBD2	15	-	TGTGCCAGCAGTAGCCTAGCGGGCCCCTACAATGAGCAGTTCTTC	CASSSLAGPYNEQFF
TRBV10-3	TRBJ2-7	TRBD2	14	once	TGTGCCATCAAACCGGGACTAGCGGGAGACGAGCAGTACTTC	CAIKPGLAGDEQYF